This entry describes one T cell receptor beta chain. The V segment lost 0 bases and the J segment 6 bases; nucleotides outside the gene matches: 8. The germline CDR1 and CDR2 sequences are WSHSY and SAAADI. The CDR3 runs 15 residues. CD45RO-negative cells were positively selected for CCR7, leaving out terminally differentiated effector memory CD45RA+ cells. The study drew all its donors from Caucasian adults living in Nashville, Tennessee. This sample was included in a study of shared clonotypes between healthy human individuals. Sequenced by immunoSEQ multiplex PCR; TCRdb stores in-frame clones only, minus some. The data hold 650,000 to 800,000 clones, with about 91% observed a single time.

The receptor was isolated from a man aged 30 to 39 in good health. The sequenced sample consisted of naive CD8+ T cells sorted from blood. The chain joins TRBV10-2 to TRBJ2-7; 7 positions agree with TRBD2. This chain's CDR3 is CASSESGGLFGEQYF. As DNA, the CDR3 is TGCGCCAGCAGTGAGTCGGGAGGGCTCTTCGGCGAGCAGTACTTC.